Each of the 3 T cell receptor beta chains below was sequenced from the same sample in a study of T-cell reconstitution after alpha-beta-depleted transplantation in children. Preparation of the TCRbeta library used unique molecular identifiers. One entry per CDR3 protein, called by TCRdb with MiXCR from the PCR reads. Here the sample spans a few hundred thousand distinct CDR3 sequences, about a tenth being singletons. The sequenced sample was PBMCs from the stem cell graft donor, obtained from the stem cell graft. These receptors were obtained from a human donor who donated a stem cell graft to a child with acute lymphoblastic leukemia.

This clonotype was seen only a few times. The chain uses TRBV6-1 and TRBJ1-5; a weak D match, TRBD1 (5 bases). Germline CDR1 is MNHNS and CDR2 is SASEGT. Between the trimmed V and J ends, which lost 7 bases and 6 bases, there was a span of 13 bases. The CDR3 sequence is 13 residues long. The CDR3 loop is CASTMGVGQPQHF. In DNA, the CDR3 is TGTGCCAGCACTATGGGGGTTGGTCAGCCCCAGCATTTT.

This clonotype occurred many times. The CDR3 nucleotides read TGTGCCAGCAGCTTACGGACAGGGCAAATCGACGAGCAGTACTTC. Protein: CASSLRTGQIDEQYF. This sequence joins TRBV7-6 and TRBJ2-7; 8 nucleotides match TRBD1. J gave up 5 bases and V 2 bases, and 8 bases lay outside the gene matches. Germline lookup yields CDR1 SGHVS and CDR2 FNYEAQ. The length of the CDR3 is 15 residues. The full variable domain, rest sourced from reference TRBV7-6 and TRBJ2-7, is GAGVSQSPRYKVTKRGQDVALRCDPISGHVSLYWYRQALGQGPEFLTYFNYEAQQDKSGLPNDRFSAERPEGSISTLTIQRTEQRDSAMYRCASSLRTGQIDEQYFGPGTRLTVT.

This clonotype occurred a few times. The chain is built from TRBV6-4 and TRBJ1-2, with TRBD1 as a possible D gene (5 bases). There are 16 residues in the CDR3. Germline CDR1 reads MRHNA; CDR2 reads SNTAGT. V lost 6 bases and J 4 bases, leaving 21 bases between the germline ends. The CDR3 here is CASSEEGPGFGYGYTF. The DNA of the CDR3 is TGTGCCAGCAGCGAGGAAGGGCCAGGGTTTGGCTATGGCTACACCTTC.